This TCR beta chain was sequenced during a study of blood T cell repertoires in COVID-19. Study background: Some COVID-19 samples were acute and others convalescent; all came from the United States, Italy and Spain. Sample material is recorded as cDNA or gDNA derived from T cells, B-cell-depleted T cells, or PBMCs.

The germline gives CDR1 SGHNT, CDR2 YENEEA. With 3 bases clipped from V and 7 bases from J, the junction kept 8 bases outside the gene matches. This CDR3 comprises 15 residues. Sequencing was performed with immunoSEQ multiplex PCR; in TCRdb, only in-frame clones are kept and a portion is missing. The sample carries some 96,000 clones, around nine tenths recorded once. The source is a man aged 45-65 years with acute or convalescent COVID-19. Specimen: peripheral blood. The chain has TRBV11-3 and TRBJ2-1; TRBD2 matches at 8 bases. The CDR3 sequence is CASSLAQRERNEQFF. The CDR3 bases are TGTGCCAGCAGCTTGGCCCAGCGGGAGAGGAATGAGCAGTTCTTC. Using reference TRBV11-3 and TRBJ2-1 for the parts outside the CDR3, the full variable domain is EAGVVQSPRYKIIEKKQPVAFWCNPISGHNTLYWYLQNLGQGPELLIRYENEEAVDDSQLPKDRFSAERLKGVDSTLKIQPAELGDSAVYLCASSLAQRERNEQFFGPGTRLTVL.